This TCR beta chain was identified during a study of a mutant IDH1 vaccine in newly diagnosed glioma. For the study at large: Earlier treatment was radiotherapy, temozolomide, or both, with most getting both.

Turning to this clone: Its antigen is not identified.

Trimming pared 0 bases from V and 4 bases from J, leaving 14 bases between. CDR1 is SGDLS, CDR2 YYNGEE, per germline. This CDR3 is 15 amino acids long. Sequencing used immunoSEQ multiplex PCR; TCRdb keeps in-frame clones, though not all of them. This table holds approximately 82,000 clones, roughly 85% found once. Time point meaning: week 23, last vaccination. Vaccinated patients received 300 ug of mutant IDH1 20-mer peptide per dose, with topical imiquimod. Broader study findings: Immune responses arising from the vaccine appeared in about 92% of patients. Pseudoprogression showed no apparent link to changes in top peripheral T cell clonotypes.

The chain uses TRBV9 and TRBJ2-7; D possibly corresponds to TRBD1 (6 bases). Material: PBMCs, obtained from a glioma patient whose treatment included an IDH1 peptide vaccine. The receptor was derived from a man aged 30 to 45 with glioma. Some clones in this sample may be carry-over from other donors' samples. The DNA of the CDR3 is TGTGCCAGCAGCGTAGCCCAGGGGTTCGGGTACGAGCAGTACTTC. It encodes CASSVAQGFGYEQYF.